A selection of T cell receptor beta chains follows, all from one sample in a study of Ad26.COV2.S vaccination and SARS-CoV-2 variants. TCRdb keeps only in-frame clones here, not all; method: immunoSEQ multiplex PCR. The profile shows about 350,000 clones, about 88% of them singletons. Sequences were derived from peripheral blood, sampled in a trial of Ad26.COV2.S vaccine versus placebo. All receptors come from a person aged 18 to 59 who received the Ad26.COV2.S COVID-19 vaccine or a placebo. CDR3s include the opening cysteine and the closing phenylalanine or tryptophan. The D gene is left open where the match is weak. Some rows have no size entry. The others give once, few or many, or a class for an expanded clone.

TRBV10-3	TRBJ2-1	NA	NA	TGTGCCATCACCCAGACGGGAGAGGCCTACAATGAGCAGTTCTTC	CAITQTGEAYNEQFF
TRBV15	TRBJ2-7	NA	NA	TGTGCCACCAGCAGATGGGTAACTACTACCCACGAGCAGTACTTC	CATSRWVTTTHEQYF
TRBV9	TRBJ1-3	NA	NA	TGTGCCAGCAGCCCGACCGTCGGGGGAAACACCATATATTTT	CASSPTVGGNTIYF
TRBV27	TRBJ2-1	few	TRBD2	TGTGCCAGCAGTCCCGGGACTAGCGGGGGGGCGAGGGGAATCTTC	CASSPGTSGGARGIF
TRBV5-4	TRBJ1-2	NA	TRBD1	TGTGCCAGCAGCCCTAGACAGGGTGACTATGGCTACACCTTC	CASSPRQGDYGYTF
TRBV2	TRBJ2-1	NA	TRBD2	TGTGCCAGCAGGGGGGGACTAGCGGGGTCCTACAATGAGCAGTTCTTC	CASRGGLAGSYNEQFF
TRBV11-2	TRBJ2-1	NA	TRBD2	TGTGCCAGCAGCTCTGGACTAGCGAGGAATGAGCAGTTCTTC	CASSSGLARNEQFF
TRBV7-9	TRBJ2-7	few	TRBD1	TGTGCCAGCAGCTCCTTTGAGGGGGCGTACGAGCAGTACTTC	CASSSFEGAYEQYF
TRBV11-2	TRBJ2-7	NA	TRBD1	TGTGCCAGCAGCTTACCTCTGGGACAGAGCTACGAGCAGTACTTC	CASSLPLGQSYEQYF
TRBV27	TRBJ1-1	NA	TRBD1	TGTGCCAGCAGGCGACAGGGCGGCACTGAAGCTTTCTTT	CASRRQGGTEAFF
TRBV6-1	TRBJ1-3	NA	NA	TGTGCCAGCAGTGCTCCGGGGGTTGGAGGTAGTGGAAACACCATATATTTT	CASSAPGVGGSGNTIYF
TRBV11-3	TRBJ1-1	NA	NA	TGTGCCAGCAGCTTCGGGGCTGGGGGCACTGAAGCTTTCTTT	CASSFGAGGTEAFF
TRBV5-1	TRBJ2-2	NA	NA	TGCGCCAGCACCGCGAAGGGTAGGGGCACCGGGGAGCTGTTTTTT	CASTAKGRGTGELFF
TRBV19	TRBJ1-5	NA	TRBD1	TGTGCCAGTAGTGGAGCAGGGGGCCGCAATCAGCCCCAGCATTTT	CASSGAGGRNQPQHF
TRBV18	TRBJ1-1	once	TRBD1	TGTGCCAGCTCACGAGAGGGGGCGCTCTTGAACACTGAAGCTTTCTTT	CASSREGALLNTEAFF
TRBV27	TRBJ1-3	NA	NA	TGTGCCAGCAGTTTATCGATAAGAGGAAACACCATATATTTT	CASSLSIRGNTIYF
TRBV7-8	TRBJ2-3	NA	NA	TGTGCCAGCAGCCCCATCGGGGGGCGTACAGATACGCAGTATTTT	CASSPIGGRTDTQYF
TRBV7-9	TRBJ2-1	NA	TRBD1	TGTGCCAGCGCCGACAGGGGTTCCTACAATGAGCAGTTCTTC	CASADRGSYNEQFF
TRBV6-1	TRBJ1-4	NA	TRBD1	TGTGCCAGCAGTTCCTACAGGGGGCGCGGTGAAAAACTGTTTTTT	CASSSYRGRGEKLFF
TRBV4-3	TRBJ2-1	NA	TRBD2	TGCGCCAGCAGCCGCCCCGGGACTAGCGGAAACAATGAGCAGTTCTTC	CASSRPGTSGNNEQFF
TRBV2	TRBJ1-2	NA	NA	TGTGCCAGCAGTGGGGACACAACCTATGGCTACACCTTC	CASSGDTTYGYTF
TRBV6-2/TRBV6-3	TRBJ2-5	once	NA	TGTGCCAGCAGTTGGGGACCCCAAGAGACCCAGTACTTC	CASSWGPQETQYF
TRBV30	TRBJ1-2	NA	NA	TGTGCCTGGAGGGTTAGAGGGCTCGGCTACACCTTC	CAWRVRGLGYTF
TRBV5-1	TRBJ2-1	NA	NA	TGCGCCAGCAGCCTAAACAATGAGCAGTTCTTC	CASSLNNEQFF
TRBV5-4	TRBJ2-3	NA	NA	TGTGCCAGCAGCTTGAAAACCAGGGGCACAGATACGCAGTATTTT	CASSLKTRGTDTQYF
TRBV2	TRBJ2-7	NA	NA	TGTGCCACCAAACCGGGGGCATACGAGCAGTACTTC	CATKPGAYEQYF
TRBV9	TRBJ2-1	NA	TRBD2	TGTGCCAGCAGCCGGAGCGGGAGGGCCTTTAATGAGCAGTTCTTC	CASSRSGRAFNEQFF
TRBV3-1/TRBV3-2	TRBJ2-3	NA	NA	TGTGCCAGCAGCCAAGCAGCAGATACGCAGTATTTT	CASSQAADTQYF
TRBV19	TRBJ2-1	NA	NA	TGTGCCAGTAGTATGTTTAGGGTCTACAATGAGCAGTTCTTC	CASSMFRVYNEQFF
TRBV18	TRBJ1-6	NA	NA	TGTGCCAGCTCACCACAGGGCTTGAATTCACCCCTCCACTTT	CASSPQGLNSPLHF
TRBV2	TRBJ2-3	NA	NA	TGTGCCAGCACGGCCACGGGGGATACGCAGTATTTT	CASTATGDTQYF
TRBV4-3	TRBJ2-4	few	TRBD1	TGCGCCAGCAGCCCCCGACAGGGGGGGAAAAACATTCAGTACTTC	CASSPRQGGKNIQYF
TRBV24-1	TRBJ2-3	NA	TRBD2	TGTGCCACCAGTGACCGGACCTATTCACTAGCGGCAAGCACAGATACGCAGTATTTT	CATSDRTYSLAASTDTQYF
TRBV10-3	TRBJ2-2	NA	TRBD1	TGTGCCATCAGTGCGACAGGGTCGGACACCGGGGAGCTGTTTTTT	CAISATGSDTGELFF
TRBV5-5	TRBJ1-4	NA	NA	TGTGCCAGCAGCTTAGCGTCAGGGGCTAATGAAAAACTGTTTTTT	CASSLASGANEKLFF
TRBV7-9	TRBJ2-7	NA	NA	TGTGCCAGCAGTTATGATGGGCCCGAGCAGTACTTC	CASSYDGPEQYF
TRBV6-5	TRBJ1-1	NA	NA	TGTGCCAGCAGTTACATTGGAATGGGGGACACTGAAGCTTTCTTT	CASSYIGMGDTEAFF
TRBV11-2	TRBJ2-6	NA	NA	TGTGCCGAAGCTAGGGGGTTTGGGGCCAACGTCCTGACTTTC	CAEARGFGANVLTF
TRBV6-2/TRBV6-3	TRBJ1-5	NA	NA	TGTGCCAGCAGTTACACAGGGAGCAATCAGCCCCAGCATTTT	CASSYTGSNQPQHF
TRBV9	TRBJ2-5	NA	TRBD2	TGTGCCAGCAGTGTTAGCGGGGGAATAGGTGAGACCCAGTACTTC	CASSVSGGIGETQYF
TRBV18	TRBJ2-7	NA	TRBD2	TGTGCCAGCTCACCAGCTAGCGGGGGACCCACCTACGAGCAGTACTTC	CASSPASGGPTYEQYF
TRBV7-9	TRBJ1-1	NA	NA	TGTGCCAGCAGCTTAACAGGGATGGGAGCTTTCTTT	CASSLTGMGAFF
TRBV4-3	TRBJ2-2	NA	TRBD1	TGCGCCAGCAGCCAAGATCTGAGGCGGGACAGGGGAATGGTTGCCGGGGAGCTGTTTTTT	CASSQDLRRDRGMVAGELFF
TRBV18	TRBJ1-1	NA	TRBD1	TGTGCCAGCTCTCGACAGGGGGCTGGTACTGAAGCTTTCTTT	CASSRQGAGTEAFF
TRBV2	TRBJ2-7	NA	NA	TGTGCCAGCACCCAGACCCCCCCCTACGAGCAGTACTTC	CASTQTPPYEQYF
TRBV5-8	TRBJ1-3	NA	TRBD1	TGTGCCAGCAGCTTGAGTAGGGGGCCTGGAAACACCATATATTTT	CASSLSRGPGNTIYF
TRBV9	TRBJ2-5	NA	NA	TGTGCCAGCAGCGTAGGGCAAATGGAGACCCAGTACTTC	CASSVGQMETQYF
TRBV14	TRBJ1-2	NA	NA	TGTGCCAGCAGCCAAGAAAGGACAGACTTGGGGGGCTACACCTTC	CASSQERTDLGGYTF
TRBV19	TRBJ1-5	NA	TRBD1	TGTGCCAGTATTGGGACAGTTTCTAATAGCAATCAGCCCCAGCATTTT	CASIGTVSNSNQPQHF
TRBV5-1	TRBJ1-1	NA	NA	TGCGCCAGCAGCCCCTTGGCAGGGGATGCATCGAACACTGAAGCTTTCTTT	CASSPLAGDASNTEAFF
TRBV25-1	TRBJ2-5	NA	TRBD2	TGTGCCAGCAGGCGAGGACTAGCGGGAGAGACCCAGTACTTC	CASRRGLAGETQYF
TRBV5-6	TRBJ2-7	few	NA	TGTGCCAGCACCCGGGGTTCCTACGAGCAGTACTTC	CASTRGSYEQYF
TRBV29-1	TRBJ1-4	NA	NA	TGCAGCGTTGTGACAGATCTCGGTACGGCTAATGAAAAACTGTTTTTT	CSVVTDLGTANEKLFF
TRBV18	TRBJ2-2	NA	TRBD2	TGTGCCAGCTCGTCAGCGGGAGTGAACACCGGGGAGCTGTTTTTT	CASSSAGVNTGELFF
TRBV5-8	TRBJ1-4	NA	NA	TGTGCCAGCAGCTTGGGACTGAGAAATGAAAAACTGTTTTTT	CASSLGLRNEKLFF
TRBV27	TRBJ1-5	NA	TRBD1	TGTGCCAGCAGTTTAATAGGGGGCGGAAGCAATCAGCCCCAGCATTTT	CASSLIGGGSNQPQHF
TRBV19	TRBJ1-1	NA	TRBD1	TGTGCCAGAGGACGGGGACAGGCAGCCCACCCGAACACTGAAGCTTTCTTT	CARGRGQAAHPNTEAFF
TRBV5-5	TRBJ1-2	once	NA	TGTGCCAGCAGCTTGGTGGGCCGACGATTGGGGAATGGCTACACCTTC	CASSLVGRRLGNGYTF
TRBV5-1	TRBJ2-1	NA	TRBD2	TGCGCCAGCACCCCTGTAGGAGCGGGAGGGGCTAAGACACCCTACAATGAGCAGTTCTTC	CASTPVGAGGAKTPYNEQFF
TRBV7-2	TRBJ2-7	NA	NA	TGTGCCAGCAGCCCCCTCCTGGACGGATACTCCTACGAGCAGTACTTC	CASSPLLDGYSYEQYF